These 13 T cell receptor beta chains share one sample of origin, sequenced in a study of blood T cell repertoires in COVID-19. Method: immunoSEQ multiplex PCR; TCRdb's copy keeps in-frame clones and lacks some. The sample yields some 160,000 clones, 88% seen once. The sequenced sample was PBMCs or T cells enriched from blood (not recorded which). The source is a woman aged 45-65 years who had recovered from COVID-19.

CDR3 loop: CASKSRQDDEKLFF. CDR3 nucleotide sequence: TGTGCCAGCAAGTCGCGACAGGACGATGAAAAACTGTTTTTT. This chain connects TRBV3-1 (or the pseudogene TRBV3-2) to TRBJ1-4; D might be TRBD1 (6 bases). The germline V gene encodes CDR1 LGHDT and CDR2 YNNKEL (reference sequence). CDR3 length equals 14 residues. Trimming shortened V by 7 bases and J by 6 bases, and 15 bases separated the two germline ends.

Note on this clone: At one end, the junction sequence differs from germline, possibly due to a read error. Different DNA sequences within this sample yield the same CDR3. This chain links TRBV10-3 with TRBJ2-3; the match to TRBD2 covers 8 bases. Per the germline V gene, CDR1 is ENHRY and CDR2 is SYGVKD. The CDR3 is 16 amino acids. Here the CDR3 DNA reads TGTGCCATCAGTCGCTTGGTGCGGGGGGCCACAGATACGCAATATTTT. Its protein is CAISRLVRGATDTQYF.

This clone was detected once. The gene calls are TRBV6-2 or TRBV6-3 and TRBJ2-6, with 7 bases that match TRBD1. The CDR3 has 18 residues. The V gene end was trimmed by 5 bases and the J gene end by 0 bases; junction bases not matched to a gene: 10. Germline V gives CDR1 MNHEY, CDR2 SVGEGT. CDR3 in amino acids: CASSPLTGTHSGANVLTF. In nucleotides, the CDR3 is TGTGCCAGCAGTCCACTGACAGGGACACACTCTGGGGCCAACGTCCTGACTTTC.

This clone came up once. The chain carries TRBV11-3 and TRBJ2-1; 7 positions agree with TRBD1. Per the germline V gene, CDR1 is SGHNT and CDR2 is YENEEA. Trimming cost V 5 bases and J 0 bases; bases outside gene matches: 7. The CDR3 loop spans 16 amino acids. Here the CDR3 reads CASSRGQGVSYNEQFF. The DNA for the CDR3 is TGTGCCAGCAGCCGAGGGCAGGGGGTCTCCTACAATGAGCAGTTCTTC.

This rearrangement joins TRBV6-2 or TRBV6-3 to TRBJ2-7; tentatively, D is TRBD2 (7 bases). CDR1 is MNHEY and CDR2 is SVGEGT in the germline V gene. V was clipped by 4 bases and J by 3 bases, with 10 bases between them. The CDR3 contains 13 residues. CDR3 DNA sequence: TGTGCCAGCAGTTGGGGGGGGCACTACGAGCAGTACTTC. Amino acid sequence: CASSWGGHYEQYF.

This clone appeared once. The CDR3 protein is CASSQGTSGSSSYNEQFF. In DNA, the CDR3 is TGTGCCAGCAGCCAAGGGACTAGCGGGAGTAGCTCCTACAATGAGCAGTTCTTC. The rearrangement joins TRBV7-6 to TRBJ2-1, with 14 bases that match TRBD2. Germline CDR1 is SGHVS and CDR2 is FNYEAQ. The CDR3 is 18 amino acids. V was clipped by 5 bases and J by 0 bases; unmatched bases: 6.

The chain employs TRBV10-3 and TRBJ2-3; perhaps TRBD2 as D (6 bases). Germline-derived CDR1 and CDR2 are ENHRY and SYGVKD. V was pared by 7 bases and J by 0 bases, with 8 bases between. CDR3 length: 13 amino acids. DNA of the CDR3: TGTGCCATCAAAGGACTAAGCACAGATACGCAGTATTTT. Protein sequence: CAIKGLSTDTQYF.

This chain links TRBV18 with TRBJ1-4; 7 bases are a match to TRBD1. Germline loops: CDR1 KGHSH, CDR2 LQKENI. This CDR3 region has 16 residues. The J segment lost 2 bases and the V segment lost 3 bases, leaving 6 bases of the junction unmatched. CDR3 loop: CASSPDRVATNEKLFF. The CDR3 DNA sequence: TGTGCCAGCTCACCTGACAGGGTTGCGACTAATGAAAAACTGTTTTTT.

This rearrangement joins TRBV6-2 or TRBV6-3 to TRBJ2-5; the D gene is possibly TRBD1 (6 bases). Per the germline V gene, CDR1 is MNHEY and CDR2 is SVGEGT. This CDR3 is 14 amino acids long. V lost 5 bases and J lost 7, with 17 bases in between. CDR3 residues: CASSLEMKGVTQYF. The CDR3 nucleotides are TGTGCCAGCAGTCTCGAGATGAAGGGGGTGACCCAGTACTTC.

The gene calls are TRBV30 and TRBJ1-4; D not resolved. The V and J ends lost 2 bases and 4 bases respectively, with 14 bases between them. The V gene's germline CDR1 is GTSNPN and CDR2 SVGIG (reference sequence). The CDR3 runs to 15 residues. CDR3 DNA: TGTGCCTGGAGTCCCAGAGGTGTAGGTAATGAAAAACTGTTTTTT. Its protein is CAWSPRGVGNEKLFF.

The chain recombines TRBV7-2 with TRBJ1-6; D is unresolved. CDR1 and CDR2 (germline): SGHTA, FQGNSA. V was shortened by 1 base and J by 9 bases, with 13 bases between the two germline ends. The CDR3 length is 15 residues. The chain's CDR3 is CASSLERSRGSPLHF. DNA for the CDR3: TGTGCCAGCAGCTTAGAAAGGTCACGCGGTTCACCCCTCCACTTT.

The rearrangement links TRBV7-2 to TRBJ2-3, with TRBD1 matching over 7 bases. The CDR3 has 13 amino acids. In germline, CDR1 is SGHTA, CDR2 FQGNSA. J lost 11 bases, V lost 0 bases, and 5 bases had no gene match. CDR3 sequence (DNA): TGTGCCAGCAGCTTAGCGGGACAGCGTAAGCAGTATTTT. It yields the protein CASSLAGQRKQYF.

V gene TRBV5-4 combines with J gene TRBJ2-7; 8 bases fit TRBD2. The CDR3 sequence is 13 residues long. Trimming took 3 bases from V and 6 from J; bases not matched to a gene: 5. From germline, CDR1 is SGHNT and CDR2 YYREEE (reference sequence). The CDR3 loop is CASSSGGSGEQYF. For the CDR3, the DNA is TGTGCCAGCAGCTCGGGGGGGAGTGGCGAGCAGTACTTC.